This T cell receptor beta chain was observed in a study of shared clonotypes between healthy human individuals. CD45RO-negative cells were positively selected for CCR7, leaving out terminally differentiated effector memory CD45RA+ cells. Sequencing was performed with immunoSEQ multiplex PCR; in TCRdb, only in-frame clones are kept and a portion is missing. In the table there are hundreds of thousands of clones, approximately 96% of which are singletons. The CDR3 length is 13 residues. The germline gives CDR1 MNHEY, CDR2 SVGAGI. This receptor was obtained from a woman in her twenties or thirties in good health. The chain joins TRBV6-5 to TRBJ2-5; D may be TRBD2 (5 bases). Judging by the DNA end, TRBJ2-7 fits better; the J call may be wrong. Sequenced sample: naive CD8+ T cells sorted from blood. DNA of the CDR3: TGTGCCAGCAGTTACGGTTCGGGGAACGAGCAGTACTTC. Translated, it gives CASSYGSGNEQYF.